In its sample, the clone carrying this T cell receptor beta chain was seen once. This sample was taken from a study of blood T cell repertoires in COVID-19. This table comes from immunoSEQ multiplex PCR, and its TCRdb copy is limited to in-frame clones, with some not included. The sample lists some 250,000 clones; 81% were seen once. The V end was cut by 2 bases, the J end by 6 bases, with 17 bases between. The germline CDR1 and CDR2 sequences are KGHSH and LQKENI. The CDR3 consists of 15 residues. This TCR came from an elderly woman with COVID-19, enrolled during active disease. Sequencing was carried out using peripheral blood. The chain has TRBV18 and TRBJ2-7; D gene uncertain. As DNA, the CDR3 is TGTGCCAGCTCACCAATGACCGGGTTCGAGAGCGAGCAGTACTTC. It encodes CASSPMTGFESEQYF.